Shown below are 9 T cell receptor beta chains from a single sample sequenced in a study of T cell repertoires in cytomegalovirus infection. MiXCR was run by TCRdb on the reads, yielding one entry per CDR3 protein. The data contain hundreds of thousands of distinct CDR3 sequences, roughly 16% of them singletons. Material: PBMCs. These receptors came from a human donor in good health (CMV status not recorded). Some clones in this sample may be carry-over from other donors' samples.

This clonotype was counted once. V gene TRBV10-3 combines with J gene TRBJ2-3; D gene unclear. The germline CDR1 and CDR2 sequences are ENHRY and SYGVKD. V lost 3 bases to trimming and J lost 4 bases, with 2 bases between them. This CDR3 comprises 11 residues. As DNA, the CDR3 is TGTGCCATCAGTGACCCAGATACGCAGTATTTT. Amino acid sequence: CAISDPDTQYF.

This clonotype appeared many times. The J gene is TRBJ2-7, the V gene TRBV11-2; 7 bases line up with TRBD1. Germline CDR1 is SGHAT and CDR2 is FQNNGV. The CDR3 has 14 amino acids. V was clipped by 3 bases and J by 3 bases; unmatched bases: 5. The DNA for the CDR3 is TGTGCCAGCAGCTTGTCGGGACAGTTCTACGAGCAGTACTTC. As protein: CASSLSGQFYEQYF.

There are many counts of this clonotype. The J gene is TRBJ1-1, the V gene TRBV7-9, with no clear D. Between the trimmed V and J ends, which lost 5 bases and 7 bases, there was a span of 20 bases. Germline CDR1 and CDR2: SEHNR and FQNEAQ (reference sequence). The CDR3 extends over 15 amino acids. The CDR3 loop is CASSGWEGGSDEAFF. The CDR3 DNA follows: TGTGCCAGCAGCGGATGGGAAGGAGGGTCTGATGAAGCTTTCTTT. Together with reference TRBV7-9 and TRBJ1-1, the CDR3 gives the full variable domain: DTGVSQNPRHKITKRGQNVTFRCDPISEHNRLYWYRQTLGQGPEFLTYFQNEAQLEKSRLLSDRFSAERPKGSFSTLEIQRTEQGDSAMYLCASSGWEGGSDEAFFGQGTRLTVV.

This clonotype appeared many times. The chain joins TRBV7-2 to TRBJ1-2; no clear D. Germline CDR1 SGHTA, CDR2 FQGNSA. V lost 0 bases and J 3 bases, leaving 5 bases between the germline ends. This CDR3 spans 13 amino acids. CDR3 region: CASSLARDYGYTF. In DNA, the CDR3 is TGTGCCAGCAGCTTAGCGAGGGACTATGGCTACACCTTC. The full variable domain, its missing parts supplied by reference TRBV7-2 and TRBJ1-2, is GAGVSQSPSNKVTEKGKDVELRCDPISGHTALYWYRQSLGQGLEFLIYFQGNSAPDKSGLPSDRFSAERTGGSVSTLTIQRTQQEDSAVYLCASSLARDYGYTFGSGTRLTVV.

This clonotype turned up a few times. The chain uses TRBV20-1 and TRBJ1-4; 7 bases agree with TRBD1. The CDR3 sequence is 16 residues long. Looked up from germline, CDR1 is DFQATT and CDR2 is SNEGSKA (reference sequence). The junction had 10 bases not matched to a gene; V was cut back by 0 bases and J by 6 bases. The CDR3 nucleotides read TGCAGTGCTAGAGACTTTATACAGGGGCCCCATGAAAAACTGTTTTTT. The encoded protein is CSARDFIQGPHEKLFF.

V gene TRBV12-3 or TRBV12-4 combines with J gene TRBJ1-1; D unclear. V shed 6 bases and J shed 3 bases, with 11 bases lying between them. The CDR3 totals 13 residues. CDR3 nucleotide sequence: TGTGCCAGCAGCCTATTACGGGACACTGAAGCTTTCTTT. It codes for CASSLLRDTEAFF.

This clonotype was counted many times. The chain has TRBV12-3 or TRBV12-4 and TRBJ2-7; the D gene is possibly TRBD1 (5 bases). V was clipped by 1 base and J by 5 bases, with 9 bases between them. The CDR3 length is 13 residues. The CDR3 sequence is CASSLVQGNEQYF. DNA of the CDR3: TGTGCCAGCAGTTTAGTGCAGGGTAACGAGCAGTACTTC.

At least ten counts were recorded for this clonotype. The rearrangement joins TRBV7-6 to TRBJ2-3; D remains unclear. Trimming pared 0 bases from V and 1 base from J, leaving 14 bases between. CDR1 and CDR2 (germline): SGHVS, FNYEAQ. The CDR3 sequence is 17 residues long. The CDR3, as DNA: TGTGCCAGCAGCTTAGCGCTGGGAACCCAGGGCACAGATACGCAGTATTTT. It yields the protein CASSLALGTQGTDTQYF.

The V gene is TRBV19, the J gene TRBJ1-1; the D is unclear. Trimming stripped 4 bases from V and 5 bases from J, with 14 bases between. Germline loops: CDR1 LNHDA, CDR2 SQIVND (reference sequence). The CDR3 totals 14 residues. CDR3 DNA sequence: TGTGCCAGTAGTAAACCACAGAGTGGGACTGAAGCTTTCTTT. This gives the protein CASSKPQSGTEAFF.